Listed here are 25 T cell receptor beta chains from one sample, sequenced in a study of beta chain features in type 1 diabetes (dated by TCRdb to about 2018). Library prep was done by the immunoSEQ multiplex PCR assay. The entire amount of isolated RNA was reverse transcribed using the High Capacity cDNA Reverse Transcription Kit, so the sequenced TCRB transcripts were expressed ones. Not all clones reach the TCRdb copy of this immuneACCESS table, which keeps in-frame sequences only. Checked studies attribute under half of the gap to unresolved V genes and leave the rest unexplained. Across this sample there are about 160,000 clones, with 7% to 10% seen only once. In total, the top ten clones hold approximately 2.2% of the sample. The sample was central memory CD4+ T cells from blood. The receptors derive from a young woman in good health.

The table lists this clone with a few counts. The chain employs TRBV4-1 and TRBJ2-2; D unclear. The CDR3 has 13 amino acids. Trimming took off 1 base at V and 5 bases at J, with 5 bases between the two ends. Germline assignment: CDR1 MGHRA and CDR2 YSYEKL. For the CDR3, the DNA is TGCGCCAGCAGCCAAGGGCAAACCGGGGAGCTGTTTTTT. Its translation: CASSQGQTGELFF.

A few counts support this clone. The V and J genes are TRBV11-3 and TRBJ2-1, with TRBD2 identical over 16 bases. CDR1 is SGHNT and CDR2 is YENEEA in the germline V gene. The V segment lost 5 bases and the J segment 6 bases; nucleotides outside the gene matches: 4. The CDR3 covers 16 residues. CDR3 in amino acids: CASSPGLAGGVNEQFF. CDR3 in DNA: TGTGCCAGCAGCCCGGGACTAGCGGGAGGGGTCAATGAGCAGTTCTTC.

The chain links TRBV19 to TRBJ1-3; unclear D gene. The germline CDR1 and CDR2 sequences are LNHDA and SQIVND (reference sequence). The CDR3 loop spans 9 amino acids. V lost 8 bases to trimming and J lost 9 bases, with 5 bases between them. The CDR3 is CASLLTIYF. As DNA, the CDR3 is TGTGCCAGTTTACTCACCATATATTTT.

This chain's CDR3 is CAWRPPRDRASYEQYF. CDR3 nucleotide sequence: TGTGCCTGGCGCCCTCCTCGGGACAGGGCCTCCTACGAGCAGTACTTC. The V call is TRBV30, the J call TRBJ2-7, with TRBD1 matching 9 bases. The CDR3 totals 16 residues. Germline V gives CDR1 GTSNPN, CDR2 SVGIG (reference sequence). V shed 5 bases, J shed 0 bases, and the junction held 11 bases outside the gene matches.

This clone occurred many times. The chain links TRBV28 to TRBJ2-7; 12 bases map to TRBD2. The germline CDR1 and CDR2 sequences are MDHEN and SYDVKM. The CDR3 is 15 residues long. V gave up 6 bases and J gave up 5 bases; unmatched junction bases: 8. The CDR3 loop is CASSPWTSGNDEQYF. The CDR3 DNA sequence: TGTGCCAGCAGCCCTTGGACTAGCGGGAATGACGAGCAGTACTTC. Supplemented by reference TRBV28 and TRBJ2-7, the full variable domain reads DVKVTQSSRYLVKRTGEKVFLECVQDMDHENMFWYRQDPGLGLRLIYFSYDVKMKEKGDIPEGYSVSREKKERFSLILESASTNQTSMYLCASSPWTSGNDEQYFGPGTRLTVT.

The gene calls are TRBV15 and TRBJ1-5, with D maybe TRBD1 (5 bases). Germline-derived CDR1 and CDR2 are LNHNV and YYDKDF (reference sequence). CDR3 length: 15 residues. V gave up 1 base and J gave up 7 bases, with 14 bases separating them. The CDR3 here is CATSRGQGFRQPQHF. The CDR3 DNA follows: TGTGCCACCAGCAGAGGCCAGGGTTTCAGGCAGCCCCAGCATTTT.

V usage is TRBV5-1 and J usage is TRBJ2-3, with 10 bases lining up with TRBD2. Germline V CDR1 and CDR2: SGHRS, YFSETQ. The CDR3 runs 16 residues. Trimming took 1 base from V and 4 from J; bases not matched to a gene: 6. Here the CDR3 reads CASSLRASGSADTQYF. CDR3 sequence (DNA): TGCGCCAGCAGCTTGCGTGCTAGCGGGAGTGCAGATACGCAGTATTTT. The full variable domain, in which reference TRBV5-1 and TRBJ2-3 provide the parts outside the CDR3, is KAGVTQTPRYLIKTRGQQVTLSCSPISGHRSVSWYQQTPGQGLQFLFEYFSETQRNKGNFPGRFSGRQFSNSRSEMNVSTLELGDSALYLCASSLRASGSADTQYFGPGTRLTVL.

The table lists this clone with a few counts. The chain links TRBV5-1 to TRBJ1-4, with D uncertain. The germline V gene encodes CDR1 SGHRS and CDR2 YFSETQ. This CDR3 has 13 amino acids. V was cut by 3 bases and J by 4 bases, with 7 bases left in between. In DNA, the CDR3 is TGCGCCAGCAGCTCCCCTAATAATGAAAAACTGTTTTTT. Translating gives CASSSPNNEKLFF.

This clone was counted between two and nine times. The rearrangement joins TRBV5-5 to TRBJ2-1; 9 bases are a match to TRBD2. CDR3 length: 16 residues. The germline gives CDR1 SGHKS, CDR2 YYEKEE (reference sequence). The J segment lost 5 bases and the V segment lost 3 bases, leaving 9 bases of the junction unmatched. CDR3 coding DNA: TGTGCCAGCAGCTCCTATAGCGGGGGCCTTAACAATGAGCAGTTCTTC. It codes for CASSSYSGGLNNEQFF.

This clone showed up just a few times. The same CDR3 can be traced to other DNA sequences in this sample. The chain combines TRBV5-1 with TRBJ2-5; D remains unclear. CDR1 and CDR2 (germline): SGHRS, YFSETQ. CDR3 length: 14 amino acids. V lost 0 bases and J lost 1, with 7 bases in between. CDR3 coding DNA: TGCGCCAGCAGCTTGGATACTACCCAAGAGACCCAGTACTTC. This encodes CASSLDTTQETQYF.

The V call is TRBV5-1, the J call TRBJ1-1; 9 nucleotides line up with TRBD1. The junction had 3 bases not matched to a gene; V was cut back by 2 bases and J by 1 base. Germline lookup yields CDR1 SGHRS and CDR2 YFSETQ. This CDR3 is built from 15 residues. CDR3 sequence: CASSFTGGGNTEAFF. Written as DNA, the CDR3 is TGCGCCAGCAGCTTCACAGGGGGCGGGAACACTGAAGCTTTCTTT.

This clone was detected a few times. This chain links TRBV29-1 with TRBJ2-7; 10 bases match TRBD1. The CDR3 runs 12 residues. The V segment lost 3 bases and the J segment 9 bases; nucleotides outside the gene matches: 5. From germline, CDR1 is SQVTM and CDR2 ANQGSEA. The CDR3, as DNA: TGCAGCGTTGAGGGACAGGGGAAAGTGCAGTACTTC. It yields the protein CSVEGQGKVQYF.

CDR3 sequence: CASSLEVASAFTPNTGELFF. In DNA form, the CDR3 reads TGTGCCAGCAGCTTAGAGGTCGCTAGCGCCTTTACTCCGAACACCGGGGAGCTGTTTTTT. The rearrangement joins TRBV7-8 to TRBJ2-2; D might be TRBD2 (6 bases). Germline V gene sequence: CDR1 SGHVS, CDR2 FQNEAQ. The ends were cut back, 1 base at V and 0 bases at J, with 21 bases in the middle. CDR3 size: 20 residues.

V and J are TRBV20-1 and TRBJ2-5, with D maybe TRBD1 (6 bases). V lost 4 bases to trimming and J lost 5 bases, with 8 bases between them. From germline, CDR1 is DFQATT and CDR2 SNEGSKA (reference sequence). The length of the CDR3 is 11 residues. Written as DNA, the CDR3 is TGCAGTGCTAATGGACAGGAGACCCAGTACTTC. This translates into CSANGQETQYF.

This chain links TRBV19 with TRBJ2-7, with 8 positions matching TRBD2. V lost 7 bases to trimming and J lost 5 bases; unmatched junction nucleotides: 10. The germline V gene has CDR1 LNHDA and CDR2 SQIVND (reference sequence). The CDR3 length is 14 residues. CDR3 sequence reads: CASNSGSVTDEQYF. CDR3 coding DNA: TGTGCCAGTAACAGCGGGAGTGTAACTGACGAGCAGTACTTC. The complete variable domain, with remaining parts taken from reference TRBV19 and TRBJ2-7, reads DGGITQSPKYLFRKEGQNVTLSCEQNLNHDAMYWYRQDPGQGLRLIYYSQIVNDFQKGDIAEGYSVSREKKESFPLTVTSAQKNPTAFYLCASNSGSVTDEQYFGPGTRLTVT.

This clone was seen only a few times. This chain uses TRBV2 with TRBJ2-7, with 10 bases fitting TRBD2. CDR3 length: 15 amino acids. V lost 7 bases to trimming and J lost 0 bases; unmatched junction nucleotides: 6. The germline V gene encodes CDR1 SNHLY and CDR2 FYNNEI. The CDR3: CASKGLAEPSYEQYF. In DNA form, the CDR3 reads TGTGCCAGCAAAGGACTAGCGGAGCCCTCCTACGAGCAGTACTTC.

J is TRBJ1-2 and V is TRBV18; the D is unclear. V lost 4 bases to trimming and J lost 5 bases, with 11 bases between them. The CDR3 runs to 13 residues. CDR1 and CDR2 (germline): KGHSH, LQKENI. In DNA form, the CDR3 reads TGTGCCAGCTCACAGGCGACGGAGTATGGCTACACCTTC. Its protein is CASSQATEYGYTF.

Only a few counts were recorded for this clone. This chain uses TRBV14 with TRBJ2-7, with TRBD2 identical over 9 bases. From germline, CDR1 is SGHDN and CDR2 FVKESK. Trimming took 1 base from V and 7 from J; bases not matched to a gene: 14. This CDR3 is built from 17 residues. CDR3 region: CASSQALGERGAREQYF. CDR3 DNA sequence: TGTGCCAGCAGCCAAGCCCTCGGGGAGCGGGGGGCTCGGGAGCAGTACTTC.

The V call is TRBV11-3, the J call TRBJ2-1; D remains ambiguous. This CDR3 is 15 amino acids long. Deletions cut 4 bases from V and 4 bases from J, with 14 bases between. The germline V gene encodes CDR1 SGHNT and CDR2 YENEEA. The DNA for the CDR3 is TGTGCCAGCAGCTCCCGTTTGTCGCAGTACAATGAGCAGTTCTTC. The encoded protein is CASSSRLSQYNEQFF.

The chain recombines TRBV6-5 with TRBJ2-7; D ambiguous. The CDR3 consists of 13 residues. Trimming took 6 bases from V and 3 from J, leaving 12 bases between them. CDR1 and CDR2 (germline): MNHEY, SVGAGI. The CDR3 DNA sequence: TGTGCCAGCAGCTCCCCCCCGGGCTACGAGCAGTACTTC. This sequence encodes CASSSPPGYEQYF.

The rearrangement links TRBV19 to TRBJ2-1; TRBD1 matches 12 bases. The V segment lost 7 bases and the J segment 5 bases; nucleotides outside the gene matches: 9. Germline CDR1 is LNHDA and CDR2 is SQIVND (reference sequence). The CDR3 has 16 residues. The CDR3 is CASTDPGTGGNNEQFF. In nucleotides, the CDR3 is TGTGCCAGTACTGATCCCGGGACAGGGGGCAACAATGAGCAGTTCTTC.

This clone has only a few counts. V gene TRBV30 combines with J gene TRBJ2-5, with 10 bases that match TRBD1. The germline CDR1 and CDR2 sequences are GTSNPN and SVGIG (reference sequence). The CDR3 runs to 15 residues. V shed 4 bases, J shed 5 bases, and the junction held 10 bases outside the gene matches. In nucleotides, the CDR3 is TGTGCCTGGACCCGGGACAGGGGAGATACGGAGACCCAGTACTTC. Protein: CAWTRDRGDTETQYF.

This clone was detected only a few times. The chain employs TRBV23-1 and TRBJ1-2; D is perhaps TRBD1 (6 bases). TRBV23-1 is marked as an open reading frame, function uncertain. V lost 3 bases to trimming and J lost 4 bases, with 9 bases between them. The CDR3 has 13 residues. The CDR3 bases are TGCGCCAGCAGTCAGGACAGCCCCTATGGCTACACCTTC. This sequence encodes CASSQDSPYGYTF.

The chain couples TRBV5-1 to TRBJ2-3; D is possibly TRBD2 (6 bases). V was trimmed by 4 bases and J by 4 bases, leaving 13 bases between them. Germline V gives CDR1 SGHRS, CDR2 YFSETQ. This CDR3 comprises 14 residues. This CDR3 reads CASSRGNSADTQYF. CDR3 DNA: TGCGCCAGCAGCCGGGGGAATTCGGCAGATACGCAGTATTTT. Together with reference TRBV5-1 and TRBJ2-3, the CDR3 gives the full variable domain: KAGVTQTPRYLIKTRGQQVTLSCSPISGHRSVSWYQQTPGQGLQFLFEYFSETQRNKGNFPGRFSGRQFSNSRSEMNVSTLELGDSALYLCASSRGNSADTQYFGPGTRLTVL.

The chain combines TRBV5-6 with TRBJ2-1; 8 positions agree with TRBD2. CDR3 length equals 15 residues. With 4 bases clipped from V and 0 bases from J, the junction kept 3 bases outside the gene matches. CDR1 is SGHDT and CDR2 is YYEEEE in the germline V gene. CDR3 sequence reads: CASSPGLVSYNEQFF. The CDR3 bases are TGTGCCAGCAGCCCGGGACTAGTCTCCTACAATGAGCAGTTCTTC.